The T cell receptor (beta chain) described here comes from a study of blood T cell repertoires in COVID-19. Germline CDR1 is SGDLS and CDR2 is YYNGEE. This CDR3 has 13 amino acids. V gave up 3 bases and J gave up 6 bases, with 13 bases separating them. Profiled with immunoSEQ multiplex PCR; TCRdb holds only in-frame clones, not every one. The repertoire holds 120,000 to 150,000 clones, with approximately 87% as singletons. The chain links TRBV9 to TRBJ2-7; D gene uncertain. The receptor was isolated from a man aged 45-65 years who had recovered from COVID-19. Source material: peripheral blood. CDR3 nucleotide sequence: TGTGCCAGCAGCGATGCGTGGAGTTCCGAGCAGTACTTC. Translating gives CASSDAWSSEQYF.